Included here is one T cell receptor (beta chain) sequence, with context. Generated by immunoSEQ multiplex PCR, the TCRdb table keeps only in-frame clones and is missing some. This table holds about 190,000 clones, over 75% found once. The data originate from a study of blood T cell repertoires in COVID-19. The CDR3 is 18 amino acids. From germline, CDR1 is SGHNT and CDR2 YENEEA. Germline trimming cut 0 bases from V and 0 bases from J; bases unmatched to any gene: 8. The sequenced sample consisted of peripheral blood. The TCR sequence derives from a woman aged 35 to 49 who had recovered from COVID-19. The chain joins TRBV11-3 to TRBJ2-1; TRBD2 aligns across 7 bases. Written as DNA, the CDR3 is TGTGCCAGCAGCTTAGATGGGGCTAGCGGCAGCTCCTACAATGAGCAGTTCTTC. This codes for CASSLDGASGSSYNEQFF.